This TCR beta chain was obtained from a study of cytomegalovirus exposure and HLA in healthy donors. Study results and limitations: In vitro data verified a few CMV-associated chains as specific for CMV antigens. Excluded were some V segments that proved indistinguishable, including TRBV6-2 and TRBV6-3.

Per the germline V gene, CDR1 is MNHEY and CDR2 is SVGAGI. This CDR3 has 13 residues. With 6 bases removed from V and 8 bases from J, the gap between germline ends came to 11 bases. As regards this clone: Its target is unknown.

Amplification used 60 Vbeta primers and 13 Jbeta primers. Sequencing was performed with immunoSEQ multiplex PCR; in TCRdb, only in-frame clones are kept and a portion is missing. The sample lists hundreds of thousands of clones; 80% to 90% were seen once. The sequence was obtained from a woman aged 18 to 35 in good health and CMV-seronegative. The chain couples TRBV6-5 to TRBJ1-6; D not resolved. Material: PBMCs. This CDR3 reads CASREQSHSPLHF. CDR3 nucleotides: TGTGCCAGCAGGGAACAGAGCCATTCACCCCTCCACTTT.